The 31 T cell receptor beta chains presented below share a single source sample, sequenced in a study of blood T cell repertoires in COVID-19. Assay used: immunoSEQ multiplex PCR; TCRdb lists only in-frame clones, some missing. The table includes fewer than 45,000 clones, 81% detected once. Sample: peripheral blood. These receptors were collected from a man between 35 and 55 years old with active or convalescent COVID-19.

This clone was counted once. The chain uses TRBV24-1 and TRBJ2-2; D is unresolved. This CDR3 spans 12 amino acids. Germline V lookup: CDR1 KGHDR, CDR2 SFDVKD. The ends were cut back, 5 bases at V and 5 bases at J, with 5 bases in the middle. In DNA form, the CDR3 reads TGTGCCACCAGTGCCACTACCGGGGAGCTGTTTTTT. Protein sequence: CATSATTGELFF.

The chain has TRBV11-2 and TRBJ2-1; TRBD2 matches at 7 bases. Per germline, CDR1 SGHAT and CDR2 FQNNGV. The CDR3 extends over 13 amino acids. Trimming took 8 bases from V and 7 from J; bases not matched to a gene: 8. The CDR3 DNA follows: TGTGCCAGCTCGCGGGAGAAGGTGAATGAGCAGTTCTTC. It specifies CASSREKVNEQFF.

This chain joins TRBV24-1 and TRBJ2-3, with 8 positions matching TRBD2. The CDR3 has 13 residues. With V trimmed by 8 bases and J by 8 bases, 8 bases remained unmatched. The germline CDR1 and CDR2 sequences are KGHDR and SFDVKD. The CDR3 nucleotides read TGTGCCACCACCGGGACTAGTCCCACTACGCAGTATTTT. Protein product: CATTGTSPTTQYF.

To note about this clone: The junction and the germline gene differ at one end; a read error may be behind it. Here the CDR3 DNA reads TGTGCCAGCGGTTTAAAAGGGAGGGACACTGAAGCTTTCTTT. As protein: CASGLKGRDTEAFF. The J gene is TRBJ1-1, the V gene TRBV27, with no clear D. This CDR3 has 14 residues. Germline CDR1 is MNHEY and CDR2 is SMNVEV (reference sequence).

The V gene is TRBV30, the J gene TRBJ2-7; 12 bases are shared with TRBD2. J gave up 5 bases and V 6 bases, and 11 bases lay outside the gene matches. CDR3 size: 15 residues. The V gene's germline CDR1 is GTSNPN and CDR2 SVGIG (reference sequence). The chain's CDR3 is CACIPLAGGLDEQYF. The CDR3 nucleotides are TGTGCCTGTATACCACTAGCGGGGGGCTTAGACGAGCAGTACTTC.

This clone was found a few times. The chain uses TRBV3-1 (or the pseudogene TRBV3-2) and TRBJ1-2; no firm D call. In germline, CDR1 is LGHDT, CDR2 YNNKEL (reference sequence). Trimming removed 0 bases at V and 2 bases at J, with 7 bases between. The CDR3 length is 14 residues. CDR3 in DNA: TGTGCCAGCAGCCAAGACAGTAACAACTATGGCTACACCTTC. This gives the protein CASSQDSNNYGYTF.

The genes are TRBV30 and TRBJ2-7; maybe TRBD2 (5 bases). Germline CDR1 is GTSNPN and CDR2 is SVGIG (reference sequence). This CDR3 is 13 amino acids long. V lost 1 base and J lost 4, with 11 bases in between. CDR3 loop: CAWSALVAYEQYF. The DNA of the CDR3 is TGTGCCTGGAGTGCGCTAGTAGCGTACGAGCAGTACTTC. The full variable domain, rest sourced from reference TRBV30 and TRBJ2-7, is SQTIHQWPATLVQPVGSPLSLECTVEGTSNPNLYWYRQAAGRGLQLLFYSVGIGQISSEVPQNLSASRPQDRQFILSSKKLLLSDSGFYLCAWSALVAYEQYFGPGTRLTVT.

This chain uses TRBV15 with TRBJ1-3, with D unresolved. Trimming removed 3 bases from V and 4 bases from J, with 19 bases in between. CDR1 and CDR2 (germline): LNHNV, YYDKDF (reference sequence). The length of the CDR3 is 17 residues. CDR3 loop: CATSRRIPELSGNTIYF. The CDR3 DNA reads as TGTGCCACCAGCAGGCGTATACCCGAGCTCTCCGGAAACACCATATATTTT.

The sample holds many counts of this clone. The CDR3 loop is CASRAGTGEVFGYTF. The CDR3 coding sequence is TGTGCCAGCAGAGCCGGGACAGGGGAGGTTTTTGGCTACACCTTC. The gene calls are TRBV6-5 and TRBJ1-2, with 10 bases lining up with TRBD1. Trimming cost V 6 bases and J 7 bases; bases outside gene matches: 11. There are 15 residues in the CDR3. Germline values: CDR1 MNHEY, CDR2 SVGAGI.

The rearrangement joins TRBV5-1 to TRBJ2-5, with 10 nucleotides matching TRBD2. Germline trimming cut 4 bases from V and 1 base from J; bases unmatched to any gene: 4. This CDR3 region has 15 residues. Germline loops: CDR1 SGHRS, CDR2 YFSETQ. The CDR3 loop reads CASSPRTSGQETQYF. For the CDR3, the DNA is TGCGCCAGCAGCCCCAGGACTAGCGGCCAAGAGACCCAGTACTTC.

The V gene is TRBV28, the J gene TRBJ1-2; D unclear. The CDR3 has 13 amino acids. Trimming shortened V by 2 bases and J by 7 bases, and 11 bases separated the two germline ends. Per germline, CDR1 MDHEN and CDR2 SYDVKM. The CDR3 loop reads CASSLLPPGGYTF. In nucleotides, the CDR3 is TGTGCCAGCAGTTTACTCCCCCCCGGTGGCTACACCTTC.

This chain joins TRBV7-9 and TRBJ1-2; 9 nucleotides agree with TRBD1. The CDR3 is 15 amino acids. CDR1 and CDR2 from the germline V gene are SEHNR and FQNEAQ (reference sequence). V dropped 6 bases and J dropped 0; count of bases not matched to a gene: 5. The CDR3 loop is CASSSTGGTNYGYTF. CDR3 in DNA: TGTGCCAGCAGTTCGACAGGGGGGACTAACTATGGCTACACCTTC.

This clone appeared a few times. This chain connects TRBV7-9 to TRBJ1-3; the D gene is possibly TRBD1 (5 bases). Germline CDR1 SEHNR, CDR2 FQNEAQ (reference sequence). Trimming took 5 bases from V and 4 from J, leaving 21 bases between them. The CDR3 loop spans 17 amino acids. This chain's CDR3 is CASSGTGANPSGNTIYF. CDR3 nucleotides: TGTGCCAGCAGCGGAACAGGTGCCAATCCCTCGGGAAACACCATATATTTT.

This chain uses TRBV5-4 with TRBJ1-1; a weak D match, TRBD1 (6 bases). V dropped 2 bases and J dropped 5 bases, with 10 bases sitting between them. CDR3 length: 13 residues. Germline-derived CDR1 and CDR2 are SGHNT and YYREEE (reference sequence). CDR3 region: CASSLQQGTEAFF. The CDR3 coding sequence is TGTGCCAGCAGCTTACAACAGGGAACTGAAGCTTTCTTT.

This chain connects TRBV6-5 to TRBJ1-1; 8 nucleotides align to TRBD1. After removal of 7 bases from V and 5 bases from J, the junction contained 6 bases not matched to a gene. The CDR3 totals 13 residues. Germline CDR1 is MNHEY and CDR2 is SVGAGI. DNA for the CDR3: TGTGCCAGCAATTTGGGACAGGAGACTGAAGCTTTCTTT. Translation gives CASNLGQETEAFF.

DNA of the CDR3: TGCAGCGTTCGGACAGGGGGCTTATCCTCCTACGAGCAGTACTTC. Translated: CSVRTGGLSSYEQYF. The chain is built from TRBV29-1 and TRBJ2-7; TRBD1 matches 11 bases. Germline lookup yields CDR1 SQVTM and CDR2 ANQGSEA. V shed 5 bases, J shed 0 bases, and the junction held 6 bases outside the gene matches. This CDR3 spans 15 amino acids.

This rearrangement joins TRBV11-2 to TRBJ2-7; D gene ambiguous. Germline V gives CDR1 SGHAT, CDR2 FQNNGV. The CDR3 consists of 15 residues. Trimming left V 5 bases short and J 7 bases short, with 21 bases between. The CDR3 loop is CASSRTVFRLREQYF. The CDR3, as DNA: TGTGCCAGCAGCCGAACCGTATTCAGGTTACGGGAGCAGTACTTC.

This clone came up once. This chain uses TRBV24-1 with TRBJ1-2, with unresolved D. Germline V gives CDR1 KGHDR, CDR2 SFDVKD. Trimming stripped 1 base from V and 4 bases from J, with 12 bases between. CDR3 length equals 15 residues. The CDR3 reads CATSDFRGDGYGYTF. In DNA form, the CDR3 reads TGTGCCACCAGTGATTTCCGAGGCGACGGCTATGGCTACACCTTC.

V is TRBV4-2 and J is TRBJ2-5; no clear D. The CDR3 runs to 14 residues. Trimming took off 0 bases at V and 7 bases at J, with 12 bases between the two ends. Germline CDR1 is LGHNA and CDR2 is YNFKEQ. In DNA, the CDR3 is TGTGCCAGCAGCCAAGATCTTGTGGTCGGGACCCAGTACTTC. It is translated as CASSQDLVVGTQYF.

CDR3 residues: CASRSGTSAPDTQYF. In DNA form, the CDR3 reads TGTGCCAGCAGGTCCGGGACTAGCGCCCCAGATACGCAGTATTTT. The chain uses TRBV7-2 and TRBJ2-3; 10 bases match TRBD2. Per the germline V gene, CDR1 is SGHTA and CDR2 is FQGNSA. J was trimmed by 4 bases and V by 6 bases; bases with no gene match: 7. The CDR3 spans 15 residues.

CDR3 nucleotide sequence: TGTGCCTGGAGTTCCCCACCGGGAGGGGCTCACGAGCAGTACTTC. This sequence encodes CAWSSPPGGAHEQYF. V and J are TRBV30 and TRBJ2-7; 8 bases align to TRBD2. The CDR3 loop spans 15 amino acids. Looked up from germline, CDR1 is GTSNPN and CDR2 is SVGIG (reference sequence). Trimming took 2 bases from V and 5 from J; bases not matched to a gene: 11.

The J gene is TRBJ2-7, the V gene TRBV7-9, with 7 bases lining up with TRBD1. The CDR3 is made up of 17 amino acids. In germline, CDR1 is SEHNR, CDR2 FQNEAQ (reference sequence). V lost 4 bases to trimming and J lost 5 bases; unmatched junction nucleotides: 17. The CDR3 DNA reads as TGTGCCAGCAGCTCGACCGCTAAGACAGGGTCTCGCGACGAGCAGTACTTC. This codes for CASSSTAKTGSRDEQYF.

The V gene is TRBV19, the J gene TRBJ2-7, with TRBD1 as a possible D gene (5 bases). The CDR3 loop spans 14 amino acids. CDR1 is LNHDA and CDR2 is SQIVND in the germline V gene (reference sequence). Trimming shortened V by 5 bases and J by 2 bases, and 13 bases separated the two germline ends. The CDR3 DNA is TGTGCCAGTAGTCTCTTAGACAGTACCTACGAGCAGTACTTC. Its translation: CASSLLDSTYEQYF.

V and J are TRBV5-1 and TRBJ2-2, with 8 bases lining up with TRBD1. Germline CDR1 SGHRS, CDR2 YFSETQ. The CDR3 totals 15 residues. With V trimmed by 5 bases and J by 4 bases, 7 bases remained unmatched. The CDR3 sequence: CASSTTGVSTGELFF. CDR3 DNA: TGCGCCAGCAGTACGACAGGGGTGAGCACCGGGGAGCTGTTTTTT. Based on the CDR3 plus reference TRBV5-1 and TRBJ2-2, the full variable domain is KAGVTQTPRYLIKTRGQQVTLSCSPISGHRSVSWYQQTPGQGLQFLFEYFSETQRNKGNFPGRFSGRQFSNSRSEMNVSTLELGDSALYLCASSTTGVSTGELFFGEGSRLTVL.

This clone turned up a few times. The chain has TRBV14 and TRBJ2-1, with a possible D match to TRBD2 (5 bases). The CDR3 spans 14 residues. V was clipped by 5 bases and J by 5 bases, with 13 bases between them. The germline gives CDR1 SGHDN, CDR2 FVKESK. The CDR3 bases are TGTGCCAGCAGCGGGAGAGAGGTCCACAATGAGCAGTTCTTC. Its protein is CASSGREVHNEQFF.

The V call is TRBV27, the J call TRBJ2-7; 8 positions match TRBD1. This CDR3 spans 14 amino acids. Looked up from germline, CDR1 is MNHEY and CDR2 is SMNVEV (reference sequence). The J segment lost 2 bases and the V segment lost 7 bases, leaving 7 bases of the junction unmatched. CDR3 sequence reads: CASKEDRVPYEQYF. Here the CDR3 DNA reads TGTGCCAGCAAAGAGGACAGGGTCCCCTACGAGCAGTACTTC.

The chain joins TRBV4-1 to TRBJ2-7; a weak D match, TRBD2 (6 bases). Trimming took off 3 bases at V and 3 bases at J, with 12 bases between the two ends. Per the germline V gene, CDR1 is MGHRA and CDR2 is YSYEKL. CDR3 length: 14 amino acids. In DNA form, the CDR3 reads TGCGCCAGCAGCCAGCCGGGACTTGACTACGAGCAGTACTTC. This gives the protein CASSQPGLDYEQYF.

The V and J genes are TRBV7-2 and TRBJ2-7; no clear D. V was trimmed by 2 bases and J by 1 base, leaving 12 bases between them. This CDR3 contains 15 residues. CDR1 is SGHTA, CDR2 FQGNSA, per germline. Written as DNA, the CDR3 is TGTGCCAGCAGCTTAAGTGTGACAAGTTCCTACGAGCAGTACTTC. Protein sequence: CASSLSVTSSYEQYF.

The chain combines TRBV27 with TRBJ1-1; tentatively, D is TRBD1 (6 bases). This CDR3 is built from 15 residues. Trimming removed 6 bases from V and 7 bases from J, with 21 bases in between. Per germline, CDR1 MNHEY and CDR2 SMNVEV (reference sequence). As DNA, the CDR3 is TGTGCCAGCAGCCGCAGGGGCGGGGGGGTTAATGAAGCTTTCTTT. As protein: CASSRRGGGVNEAFF.

The chain links TRBV7-9 to TRBJ1-6, with unresolved D. Between the trimmed V and J ends, which lost 0 bases and 11 bases, there was a span of 5 bases. Looked up from germline, CDR1 is SEHNR and CDR2 is FQNEAQ (reference sequence). This CDR3 has 12 amino acids. This CDR3 reads CASSLAGTPLHF. CDR3 nucleotide sequence: TGTGCCAGCAGCTTAGCCGGGACACCCCTCCACTTT.

The chain has TRBV11-2 and TRBJ2-7; possible D gene TRBD2, 6 bases. The germline V and J ends were trimmed by 1 base and 2 bases, with 9 bases remaining between them. The CDR3 runs to 14 residues. The germline V gene encodes CDR1 SGHAT and CDR2 FQNNGV. This CDR3 is CASSLVEGPYEQYF. CDR3 DNA: TGTGCCAGCAGCTTAGTGGAGGGCCCCTACGAGCAGTACTTC.